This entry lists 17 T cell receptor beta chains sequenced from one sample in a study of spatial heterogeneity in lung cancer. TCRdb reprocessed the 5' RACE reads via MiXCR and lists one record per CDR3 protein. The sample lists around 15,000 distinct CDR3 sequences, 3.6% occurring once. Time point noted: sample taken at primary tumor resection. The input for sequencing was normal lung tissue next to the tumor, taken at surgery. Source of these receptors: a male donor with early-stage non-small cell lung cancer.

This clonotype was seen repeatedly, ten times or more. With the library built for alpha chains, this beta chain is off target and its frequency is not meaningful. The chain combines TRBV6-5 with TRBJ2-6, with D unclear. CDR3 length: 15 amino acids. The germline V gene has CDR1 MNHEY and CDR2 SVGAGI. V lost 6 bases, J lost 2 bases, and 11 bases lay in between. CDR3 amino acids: CASRMGVAGANVLTF. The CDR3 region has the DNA TGTGCCAGCAGGATGGGCGTAGCTGGGGCCAACGTCCTGACTTTC.

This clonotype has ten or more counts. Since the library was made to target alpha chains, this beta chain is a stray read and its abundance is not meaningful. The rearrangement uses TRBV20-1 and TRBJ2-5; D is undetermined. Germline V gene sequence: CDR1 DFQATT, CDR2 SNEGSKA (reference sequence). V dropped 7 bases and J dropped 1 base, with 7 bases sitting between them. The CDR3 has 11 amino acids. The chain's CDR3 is CSVEFQETQYF. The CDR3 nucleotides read TGCAGTGTTGAGTTCCAAGAGACCCAGTACTTC.

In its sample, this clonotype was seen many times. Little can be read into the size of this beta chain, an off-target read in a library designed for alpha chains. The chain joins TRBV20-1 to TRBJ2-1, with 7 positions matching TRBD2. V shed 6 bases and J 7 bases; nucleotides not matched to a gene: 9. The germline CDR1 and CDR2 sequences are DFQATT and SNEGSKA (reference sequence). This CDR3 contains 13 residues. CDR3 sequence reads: CSAGRASKNEQFF. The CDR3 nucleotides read TGCAGTGCGGGGAGGGCCTCGAAGAATGAGCAGTTCTTC.

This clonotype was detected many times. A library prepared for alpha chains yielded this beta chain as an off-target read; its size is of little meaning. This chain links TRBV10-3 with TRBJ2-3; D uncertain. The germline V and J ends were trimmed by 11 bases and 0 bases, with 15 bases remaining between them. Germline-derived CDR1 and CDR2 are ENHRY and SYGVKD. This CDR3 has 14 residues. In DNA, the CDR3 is TGTGCCTCCGGAGAAGTGGGGAGCACAGATACGCAGTATTTT. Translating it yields CASGEVGSTDTQYF.

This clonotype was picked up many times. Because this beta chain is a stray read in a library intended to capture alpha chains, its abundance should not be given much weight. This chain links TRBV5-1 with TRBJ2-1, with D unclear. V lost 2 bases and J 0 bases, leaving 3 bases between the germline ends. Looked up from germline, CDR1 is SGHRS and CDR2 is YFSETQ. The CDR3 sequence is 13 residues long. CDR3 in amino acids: CASSLGSYNEQFF. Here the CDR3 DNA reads TGCGCCAGCAGCTTAGGCTCCTACAATGAGCAGTTCTTC. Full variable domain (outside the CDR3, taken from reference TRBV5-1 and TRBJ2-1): KAGVTQTPRYLIKTRGQQVTLSCSPISGHRSVSWYQQTPGQGLQFLFEYFSETQRNKGNFPGRFSGRQFSNSRSEMNVSTLELGDSALYLCASSLGSYNEQFFGPGTRLTVL.

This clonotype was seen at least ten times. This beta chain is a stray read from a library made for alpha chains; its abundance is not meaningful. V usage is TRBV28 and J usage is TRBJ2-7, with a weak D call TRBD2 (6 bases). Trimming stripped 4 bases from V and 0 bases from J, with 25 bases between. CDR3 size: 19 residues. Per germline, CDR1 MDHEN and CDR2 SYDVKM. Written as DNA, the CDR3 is TGTGCCAGCAGTTCCATCATTACCCGGGGGAGGACGAGCTCCTACGAGCAGTACTTC. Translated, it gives CASSSIITRGRTSSYEQYF. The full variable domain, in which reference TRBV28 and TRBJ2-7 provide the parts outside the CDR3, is DVKVTQSSRYLVKRTGEKVFLECVQDMDHENMFWYRQDPGLGLRLIYFSYDVKMKEKGDIPEGYSVSREKKERFSLILESASTNQTSMYLCASSSIITRGRTSSYEQYFGPGTRLTVT.

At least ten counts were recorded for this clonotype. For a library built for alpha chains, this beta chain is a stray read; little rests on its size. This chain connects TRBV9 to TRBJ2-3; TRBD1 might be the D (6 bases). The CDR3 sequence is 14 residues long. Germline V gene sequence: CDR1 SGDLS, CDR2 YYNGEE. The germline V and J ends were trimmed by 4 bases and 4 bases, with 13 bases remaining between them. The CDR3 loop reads CASSPSGAPDTQYF. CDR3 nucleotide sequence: TGTGCCAGCAGCCCCTCAGGGGCGCCAGATACGCAGTATTTT.

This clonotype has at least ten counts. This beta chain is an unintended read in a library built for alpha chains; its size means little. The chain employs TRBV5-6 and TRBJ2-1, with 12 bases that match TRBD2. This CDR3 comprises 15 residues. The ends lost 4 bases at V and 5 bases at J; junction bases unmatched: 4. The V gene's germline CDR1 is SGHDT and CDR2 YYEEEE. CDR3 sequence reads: CASSPGLAGNNEQFF. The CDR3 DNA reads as TGTGCCAGCAGCCCAGGACTAGCGGGAAACAATGAGCAGTTCTTC.

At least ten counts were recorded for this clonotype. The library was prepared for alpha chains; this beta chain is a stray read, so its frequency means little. This CDR3 is CASWVTGRDEQYF. The CDR3 bases are TGCGCCAGCTGGGTGACAGGCCGGGACGAGCAGTACTTC. The chain is built from TRBV23-1 and TRBJ2-7, with D tentatively TRBD1 (6 bases). TRBV23-1 is assigned to the ORF class and has an uncertain function. This CDR3 is built from 13 residues. The ends were cut back, 8 bases at V and 5 bases at J, with 16 bases in the middle.

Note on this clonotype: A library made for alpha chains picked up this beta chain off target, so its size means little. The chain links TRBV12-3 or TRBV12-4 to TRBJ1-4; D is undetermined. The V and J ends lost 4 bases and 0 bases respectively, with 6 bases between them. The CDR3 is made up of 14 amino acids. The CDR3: CASSSSATNEKLFF. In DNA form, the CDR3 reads TGTGCCAGCAGTTCCAGTGCAACTAATGAAAAACTGTTTTTT.

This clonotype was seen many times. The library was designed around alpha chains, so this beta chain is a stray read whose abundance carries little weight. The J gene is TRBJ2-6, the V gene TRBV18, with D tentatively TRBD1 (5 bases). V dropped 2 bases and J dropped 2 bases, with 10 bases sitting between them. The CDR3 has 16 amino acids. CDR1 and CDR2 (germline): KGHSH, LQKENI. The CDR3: CASSPFGQTGANVLTF. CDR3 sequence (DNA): TGTGCCAGCTCACCATTCGGACAAACTGGGGCCAACGTCCTGACTTTC.

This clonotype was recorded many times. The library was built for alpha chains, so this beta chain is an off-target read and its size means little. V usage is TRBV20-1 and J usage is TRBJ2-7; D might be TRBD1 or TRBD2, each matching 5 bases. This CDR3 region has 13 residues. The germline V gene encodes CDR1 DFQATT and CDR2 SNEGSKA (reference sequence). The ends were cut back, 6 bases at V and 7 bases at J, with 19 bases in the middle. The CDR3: CSALPPGTGEQYF. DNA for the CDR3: TGCAGTGCGCTGCCGCCGGGGACGGGGGAGCAGTACTTC.

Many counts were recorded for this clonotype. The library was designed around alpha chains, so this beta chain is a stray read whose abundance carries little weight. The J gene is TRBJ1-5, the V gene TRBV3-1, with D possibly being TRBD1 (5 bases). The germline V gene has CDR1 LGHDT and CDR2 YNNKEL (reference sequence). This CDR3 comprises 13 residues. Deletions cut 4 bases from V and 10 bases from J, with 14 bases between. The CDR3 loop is CASSPTDSNPQHF. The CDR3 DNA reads TGTGCCAGCAGCCCCACCGACAGTAATCCCCAGCATTTT. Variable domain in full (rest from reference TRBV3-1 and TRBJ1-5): DTAVSQTPKYLVTQMGNDKSIKCEQNLGHDTMYWYKQDSKKFLKIMFSYNNKELIINETVPNRFSPKSPDKAHLNLHINSLELGDSAVYFCASSPTDSNPQHFGDGTRLSIL.

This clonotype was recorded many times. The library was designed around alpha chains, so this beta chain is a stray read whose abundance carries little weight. The CDR3, as DNA: TGCAGTGCTACCCTGACAGGGGTGGAGACCCAGTACTTC. This gives the protein CSATLTGVETQYF. The genes are TRBV20-1 and TRBJ2-5; TRBD1 matches at 8 bases. The germline V gene has CDR1 DFQATT and CDR2 SNEGSKA (reference sequence). V gave up 4 bases and J gave up 5 bases; unmatched junction bases: 6. CDR3 size: 13 residues.

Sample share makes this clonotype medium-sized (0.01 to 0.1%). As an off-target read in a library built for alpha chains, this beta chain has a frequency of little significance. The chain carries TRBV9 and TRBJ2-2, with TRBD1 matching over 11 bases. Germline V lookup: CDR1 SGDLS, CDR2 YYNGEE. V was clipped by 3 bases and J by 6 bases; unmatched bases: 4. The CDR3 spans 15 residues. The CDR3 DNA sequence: TGTGCCAGCAGCGGGACAGGGGGCTTGCCCGGGGAGCTGTTTTTT. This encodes CASSGTGGLPGELFF.

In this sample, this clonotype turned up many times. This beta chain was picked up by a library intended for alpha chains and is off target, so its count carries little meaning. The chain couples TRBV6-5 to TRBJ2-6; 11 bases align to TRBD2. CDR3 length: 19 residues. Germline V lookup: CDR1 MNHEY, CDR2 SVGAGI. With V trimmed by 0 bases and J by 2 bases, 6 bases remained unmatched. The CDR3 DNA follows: TGTGCCAGCAGTTACTCCACTAGCGGGAGATTCCCTGGGGCCAACGTCCTGACTTTC. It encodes CASSYSTSGRFPGANVLTF.

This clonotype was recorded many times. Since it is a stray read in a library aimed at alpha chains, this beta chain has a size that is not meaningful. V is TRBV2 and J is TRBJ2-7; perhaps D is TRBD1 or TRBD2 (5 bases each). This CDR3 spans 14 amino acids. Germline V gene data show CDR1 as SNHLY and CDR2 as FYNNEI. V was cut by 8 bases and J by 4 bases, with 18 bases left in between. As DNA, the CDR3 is TGTGCCAGCCGAAGGGACCGCCCCACGTACGAGCAGTACTTC. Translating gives CASRRDRPTYEQYF.